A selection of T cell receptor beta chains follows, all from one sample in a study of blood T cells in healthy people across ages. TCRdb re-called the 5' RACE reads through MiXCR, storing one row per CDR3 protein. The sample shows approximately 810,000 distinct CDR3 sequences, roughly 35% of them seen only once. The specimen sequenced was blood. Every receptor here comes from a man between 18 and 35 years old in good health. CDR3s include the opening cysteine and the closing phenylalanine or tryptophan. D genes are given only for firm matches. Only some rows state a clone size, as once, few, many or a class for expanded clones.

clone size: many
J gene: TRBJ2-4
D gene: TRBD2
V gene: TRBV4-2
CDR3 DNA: TGTGCCAGCAGCCCATCCCCTAGCGGGGGAGAGAAGTTAGCCAAAAACATTCAGTACTTC
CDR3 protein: CASSPSPSGGEKLAKNIQYF

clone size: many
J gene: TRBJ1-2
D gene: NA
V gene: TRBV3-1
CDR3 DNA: TGTGCCAGCAGCCCCCCGGGCTCCATTTATGGCTACACCTTC
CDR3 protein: CASSPPGSIYGYTF

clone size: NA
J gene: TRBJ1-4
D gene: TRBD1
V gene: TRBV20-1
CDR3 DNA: TGCGGTGCTAGCGGGACAGGGGGCACTGAGAAACTGTTTTTT
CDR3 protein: CGASGTGGTEKLFF

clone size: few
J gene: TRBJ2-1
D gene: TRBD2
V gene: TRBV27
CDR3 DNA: TGTGCCAGCAGCCGAGTCCCTAGCGGGGGCCCGAGGGGTAATGAGCAGTTCTTC
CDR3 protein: CASSRVPSGGPRGNEQFF

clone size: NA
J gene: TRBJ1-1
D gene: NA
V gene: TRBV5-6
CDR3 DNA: TGTGCCAGCAGCTTGGACAAGGTTAACACTGAAGCTTTCTTT
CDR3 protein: CASSLDKVNTEAFF

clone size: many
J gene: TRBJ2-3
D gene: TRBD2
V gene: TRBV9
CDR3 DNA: TGTGCCAGCAGCCTAGCGGCTAGCGGGGGGAAACTCACAGATACGCAGTATTTT
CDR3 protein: CASSLAASGGKLTDTQYF

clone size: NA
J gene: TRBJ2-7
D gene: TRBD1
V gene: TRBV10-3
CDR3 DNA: TGTGCCATCAGTGGACAGGACAGGGGCAGGGAGCAGTACTTC
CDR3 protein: CAISGQDRGREQYF

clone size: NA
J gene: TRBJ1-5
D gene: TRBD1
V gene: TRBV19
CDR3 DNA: TGTGCCAGTAGTAAGGCTCATGACAGGGGCATTCAGCCCCAGCATTTT
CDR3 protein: CASSKAHDRGIQPQHF

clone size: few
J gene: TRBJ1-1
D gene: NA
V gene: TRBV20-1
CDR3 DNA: TGCAGTGCTAGACGAACAGGAAACACTGAAGCTTTCTTT
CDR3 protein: CSARRTGNTEAFF

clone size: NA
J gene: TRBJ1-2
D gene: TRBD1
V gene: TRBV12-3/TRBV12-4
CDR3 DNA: TGTGCCAGCAGTTTATTGTCAGGGGGTGGATTGTCCTATGGCTACACCTTC
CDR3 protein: CASSLLSGGGLSYGYTF

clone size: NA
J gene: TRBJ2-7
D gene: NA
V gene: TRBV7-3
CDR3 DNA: TGTGCCAGCAGCTCGGTAGGGGCAGGTGGTGAGCAGTACTTC
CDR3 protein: CASSSVGAGGEQYF

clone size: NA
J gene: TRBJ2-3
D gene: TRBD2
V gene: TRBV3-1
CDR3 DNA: TGTGCCAGCAGTGATACTAGCGGGCTAAGCACAGATACGCGGTATTTT
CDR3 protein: CASSDTSGLSTDTRYF

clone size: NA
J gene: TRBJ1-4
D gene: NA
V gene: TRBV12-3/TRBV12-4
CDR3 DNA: TGTGCCAGCAGCATCGGGCAGCGAAAACTGTTTTTT
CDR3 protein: CASSIGQRKLFF

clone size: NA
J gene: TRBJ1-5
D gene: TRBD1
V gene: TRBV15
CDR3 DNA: TGTGCCACCAGCAGGACTGGACAGGCTGGCAATCAGCCCCAGCATTTT
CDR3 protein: CATSRTGQAGNQPQHF

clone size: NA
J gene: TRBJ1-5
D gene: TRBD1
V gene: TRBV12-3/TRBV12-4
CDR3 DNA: TGTGCCAGCAGCCGGACAGGAGTTGATCAGCCCCAGCATTTT
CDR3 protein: CASSRTGVDQPQHF

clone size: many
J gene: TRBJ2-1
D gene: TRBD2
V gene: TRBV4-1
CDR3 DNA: TGCGCCAGCAGCCAAGATCAGCGGGGCACTAGGGATGAGCAGTTCTTC
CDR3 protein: CASSQDQRGTRDEQFF

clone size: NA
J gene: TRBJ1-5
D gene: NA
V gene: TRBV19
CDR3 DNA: TGTGCCAGATGGGGGGGCCACAATAGCAATCAGCCCCAGCATTTT
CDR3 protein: CARWGGHNSNQPQHF

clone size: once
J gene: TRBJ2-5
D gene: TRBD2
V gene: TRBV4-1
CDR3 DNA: TGCGCCAGCAGCCAAGCGACTAGCGGGAGGGGACAAGAGACCCAGTACTTC
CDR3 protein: CASSQATSGRGQETQYF

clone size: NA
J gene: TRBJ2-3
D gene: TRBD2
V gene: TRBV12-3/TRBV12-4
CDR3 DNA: TGTGCCAGCAGTTTTTGCAGCGGGGGCGCAGATACGCAATATTTT
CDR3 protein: CASSFCSGGADTQYF

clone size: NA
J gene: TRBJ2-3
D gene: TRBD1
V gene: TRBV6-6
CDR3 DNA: TGTGCCAGCAAAGGGGGCGTGACAGATACGCAGTATTTT
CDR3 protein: CASKGGVTDTQYF

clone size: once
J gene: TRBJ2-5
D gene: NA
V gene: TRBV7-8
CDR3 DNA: TGTGCCAGCAGGAAAGCGGAGAGCCAAGAGACCCAGTACTTC
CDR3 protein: CASRKAESQETQYF

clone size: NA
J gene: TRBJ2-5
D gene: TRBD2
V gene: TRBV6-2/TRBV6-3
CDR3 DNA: TGTGCCAGCAGTTACTCGCGGGGGGGCCGGGACCGTCCCCAAGAGACCCAGTACTTC
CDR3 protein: CASSYSRGGRDRPQETQYF

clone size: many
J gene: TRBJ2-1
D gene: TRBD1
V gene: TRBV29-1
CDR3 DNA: TGCAGCGTGAACAGGGGGGCGGGTCCGTACAATGAGCAGTTCTTC
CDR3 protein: CSVNRGAGPYNEQFF

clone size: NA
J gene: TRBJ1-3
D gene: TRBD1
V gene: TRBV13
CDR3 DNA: TGTGCCAGCAGCTCTCAACGGACAGGGCGGGGAAACACCATATATTTT
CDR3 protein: CASSSQRTGRGNTIYF

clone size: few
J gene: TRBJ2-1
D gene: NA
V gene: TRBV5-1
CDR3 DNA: TGCGTCAGCAGCCCGGATCCGGCCTCCTACAATGAGCAGTTCTTC
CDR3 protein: CVSSPDPASYNEQFF

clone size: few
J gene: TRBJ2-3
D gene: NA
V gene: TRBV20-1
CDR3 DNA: TGCAGTGCTAGGCGAGAGCAGCTCACAGATACGCAGTATTTT
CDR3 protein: CSARREQLTDTQYF

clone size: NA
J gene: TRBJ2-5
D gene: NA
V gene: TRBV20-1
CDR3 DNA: TGCAGTCCTCTCTTCGGGTTGGAAGAGACCCAGTACTTC
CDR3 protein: CSPLFGLEETQYF

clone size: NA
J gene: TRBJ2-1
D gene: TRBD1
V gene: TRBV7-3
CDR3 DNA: TGTGCCAGCAGACGGGACAGAGTTGACAATGAGCAGTTCTTC
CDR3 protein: CASRRDRVDNEQFF

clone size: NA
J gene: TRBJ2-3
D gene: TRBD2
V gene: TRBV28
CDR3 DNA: TGTGCCAGCATACCCCACGGGACTAGAGGGACAGATACGCAGTATTTT
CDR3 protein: CASIPHGTRGTDTQYF

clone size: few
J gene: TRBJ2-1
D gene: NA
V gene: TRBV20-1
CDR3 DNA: TGCAGTGCTAGAGGCGGGACAGATGCGGCAAATGAGCAGTTCTTC
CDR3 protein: CSARGGTDAANEQFF

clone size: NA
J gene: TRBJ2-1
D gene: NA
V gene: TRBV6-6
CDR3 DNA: TGTACCACCAGGGACGCCAGCTCCTACAATGAGCAGTTCTTC
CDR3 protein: CTTRDASSYNEQFF

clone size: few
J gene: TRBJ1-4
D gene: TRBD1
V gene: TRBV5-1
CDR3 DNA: TGCGCCAGCAGCTTGGCCAGGGACAGAACAGAAAAACTGTTTTTT
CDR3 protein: CASSLARDRTEKLFF

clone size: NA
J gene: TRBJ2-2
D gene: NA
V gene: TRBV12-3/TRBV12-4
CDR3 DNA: TGTGCCAGCAGCCGCCGGAAGCGGGCACCGACGGACACCGGGGAGCTGTTTTTT
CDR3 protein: CASSRRKRAPTDTGELFF

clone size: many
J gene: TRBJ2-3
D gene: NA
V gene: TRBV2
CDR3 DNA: TGTGCCAGCAGTGAAGATGAGAGGGCGGGCTGGCTAGATACGCAGTATTTT
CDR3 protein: CASSEDERAGWLDTQYF

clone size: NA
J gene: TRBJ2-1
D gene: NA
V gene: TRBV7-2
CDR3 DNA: TGTGCCAGTTACCGGGACGGCCCCTACAATGAGCAGTTCTTC
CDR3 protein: CASYRDGPYNEQFF

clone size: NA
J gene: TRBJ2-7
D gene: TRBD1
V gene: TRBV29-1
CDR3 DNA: TGCAGCGTTGAAGCCGACAGGGGGCTTGGGTACGAGCAGTACTTC
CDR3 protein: CSVEADRGLGYEQYF

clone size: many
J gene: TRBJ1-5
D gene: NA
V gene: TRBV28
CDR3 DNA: TGTGCCAGCAGTACCCTTCAGGGCTATAGCAATCAGCCCCAGCATTTT
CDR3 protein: CASSTLQGYSNQPQHF

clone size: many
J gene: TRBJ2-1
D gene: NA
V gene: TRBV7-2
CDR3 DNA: TGTGCCAGCAGTTTAGACTCGGGACCTCAGTTCTTC
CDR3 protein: CASSLDSGPQFF

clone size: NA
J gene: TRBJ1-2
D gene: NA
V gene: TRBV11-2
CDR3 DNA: TGTGCCAGCAGCTTAGACAGGGACGGCCATGGCTACACCTTC
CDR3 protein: CASSLDRDGHGYTF

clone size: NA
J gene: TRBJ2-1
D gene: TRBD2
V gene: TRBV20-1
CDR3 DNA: TGCAGTGCTAGAGATCTAGCGGGGCCAAACAATGAGCAGTTCTTC
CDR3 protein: CSARDLAGPNNEQFF

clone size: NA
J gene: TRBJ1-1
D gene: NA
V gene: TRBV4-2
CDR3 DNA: TGTGCCAGCAGCCATGGATATGCGGTGGCGACGAACACTGAAGCTTTCTTT
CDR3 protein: CASSHGYAVATNTEAFF

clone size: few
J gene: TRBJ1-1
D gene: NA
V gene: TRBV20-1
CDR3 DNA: TGCAGTGCCTTCACTGTCTCTGGCACTGAAGCTTTCTTT
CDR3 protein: CSAFTVSGTEAFF

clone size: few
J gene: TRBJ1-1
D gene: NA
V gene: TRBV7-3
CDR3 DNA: TGTGCCAGCAGCTCCGGACCCACGACTGAAGCTTTCTTT
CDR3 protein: CASSSGPTTEAFF

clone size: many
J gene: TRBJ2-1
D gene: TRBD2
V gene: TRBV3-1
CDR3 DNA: TGTGCCAGCAGCCAACGGGGGCGGGGGGGCCTCTACAATGAGCAGTTCTTC
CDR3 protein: CASSQRGRGGLYNEQFF

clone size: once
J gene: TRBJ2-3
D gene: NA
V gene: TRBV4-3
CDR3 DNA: TGCGCCAGCAGCCCAGGGACCCGCCCCACAGATACGCAGTATTTT
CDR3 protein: CASSPGTRPTDTQYF

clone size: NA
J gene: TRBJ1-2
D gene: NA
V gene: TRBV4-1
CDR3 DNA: TGCGCCAGCAGCCAAGATGACAGGATTAACTATGGCTACACCTTC
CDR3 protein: CASSQDDRINYGYTF

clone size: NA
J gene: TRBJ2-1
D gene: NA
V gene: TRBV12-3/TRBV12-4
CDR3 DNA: TGTGCCAGCAGTTCCTACACAGCCCGAAATGAGCAGTTCTTC
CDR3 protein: CASSSYTARNEQFF

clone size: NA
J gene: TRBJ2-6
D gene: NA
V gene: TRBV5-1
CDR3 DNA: TGCGCCAGCAGCGCCGGACAGTGCTCTGGGGCCAACGTCCTGACTTTC
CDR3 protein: CASSAGQCSGANVLTF

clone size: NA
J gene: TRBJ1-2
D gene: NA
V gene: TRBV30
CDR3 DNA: TGTGCCTGGACTGTGGACAGCATGAATGGCTACACCTTC
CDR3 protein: CAWTVDSMNGYTF

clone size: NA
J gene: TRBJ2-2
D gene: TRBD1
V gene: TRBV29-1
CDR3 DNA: TGCAGCGTTACAGGGGGAATCGGGGAGCTGTTTTTT
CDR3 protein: CSVTGGIGELFF

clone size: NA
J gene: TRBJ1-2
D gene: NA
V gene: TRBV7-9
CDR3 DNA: TGTGCCAGCAGCCGGGACGACTATGACTACACCTTC
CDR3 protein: CASSRDDYDYTF

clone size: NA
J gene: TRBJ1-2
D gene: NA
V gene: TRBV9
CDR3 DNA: TGTGCCAGCAGCGTACAAGCCACAGGGTCCTATGGCTACACCTTC
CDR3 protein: CASSVQATGSYGYTF

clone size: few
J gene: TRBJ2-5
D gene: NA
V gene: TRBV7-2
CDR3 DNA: TGTGCCAGCAGCTTAACTCCCCACAATGAGCAGTACTTC
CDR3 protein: CASSLTPHNEQYF

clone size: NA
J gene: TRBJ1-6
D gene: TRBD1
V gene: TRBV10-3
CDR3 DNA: TGTGCCATCAGTGACGGAGGGGGCCACTCACCCCTCCACTTT
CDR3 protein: CAISDGGGHSPLHF

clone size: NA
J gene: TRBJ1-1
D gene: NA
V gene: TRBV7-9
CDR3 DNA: TGTGCCAGCAGCTTGAAAGGGCCCAACACTGAAGCTTTCTTT
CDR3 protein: CASSLKGPNTEAFF

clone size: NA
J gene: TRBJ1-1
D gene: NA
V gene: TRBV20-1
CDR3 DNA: TGCAGTGGAGTTCGAGACAGAGAAGCTTTCTTT
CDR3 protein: CSGVRDREAFF

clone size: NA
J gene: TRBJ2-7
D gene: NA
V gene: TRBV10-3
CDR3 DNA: TGTGCCATCAGTGCTCGCTCGACAGCCGGCTCCTACAATGAGCAGTACTTC
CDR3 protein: CAISARSTAGSYNEQYF

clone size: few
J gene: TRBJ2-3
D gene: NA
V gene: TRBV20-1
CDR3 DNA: TGCAGTGCTAGGGACTTATCCAGGACAGATACGCAGTATTTT
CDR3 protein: CSARDLSRTDTQYF